This T cell receptor (beta chain) comes out of a study of human T cells and chemical hapten exposure. Study context: From small differences in pooled library volume came most of the variation in per-sample TCR yields. General observations from the study: Sensitizing with DPC caused no change in TCRs above 1 in 1000 frequency.

Whole blood, unfractionated, served as the material for total RNA extraction. The CDR3 totals 14 residues. Germline CDR1 MNHEY, CDR2 SVGAGI. V shed 2 bases and J 5 bases; nucleotides not matched to a gene: 3. Separate cDNA molecules received unique molecular identifiers, which the library attached to them. Per the study methods: The median was around 89,000 TCRs per sample, ranging roughly 23,224 to 690,600. TCRdb re-analysed the reads in MiXCR, keeping a single row per CDR3 protein. Here the V and J calls rest on TCRdb's processing, not on the authors' analysis. The sample includes more than 100,000 distinct CDR3 sequences, less than 10% of them seen just once. At least ten counts were recorded for this clonotype. What it recognizes is unknown.

Sequencing input: whole blood. This clonotype was sampled from a human donor in good health. Some clones in this sample may be carry-over from other donors' samples. This chain uses TRBV6-5 with TRBJ1-2; 9 positions agree with TRBD1. This CDR3 is CASSYGQGIYGYTF. The CDR3 DNA reads as TGTGCCAGCAGTTACGGACAGGGGATTTATGGCTACACCTTC.